Below, one T cell receptor (beta chain) is given with its context. It has no known antigen specificity. No base quality information exists; no much larger clone differs at one position. Trimming takes 3 bases from V and 0 bases from J, and the germline ends sit 13 bases apart. The CDR3 numbers 16 residues from cysteine through phenylalanine. The read is trimmed to its CDR3 DNA, 48 bases read in frame from base 1. The germline V gene specifies MDHEN as CDR1 and SYDVKM as CDR2. The entry originates in a study of blood T cell repertoires in COVID-19 (dated by TCRdb to about 2020). Turning to the overall study: Samples from collaborators originated in the United States, Italy and Spain and spanned both the acute and convalescent phases of COVID-19. The prospective study material was composed of cDNA or gDNA derived from T cells, B-cell-depleted T cells, or PBMCs. Deeply sampled blood TCRbeta repertoires from subjects exposed to, actively infected with, or recovered from COVID-19 were included in the dataset. The repertoires were made available in a free public database intended to serve as a resource for research on the immune response to SARS-CoV-2. The samples were drawn from the first 160 participants of the ongoing ImmuneRACE study and from some 1,300 subjects provided by 6 global collaborators. Nearly every sample came with metadata listing a de-identified subject ID, COVID-19 status, age in years and sex. Where available, HLA class I and class II types were obtained from metadata supplied by the sample provider rather than from assay-based typing.

The immunoSEQ Assay, a bias-controlled multiplex PCR, was used to amplify TCRbeta CDR3 regions from genomic DNA. As for the original processing: Nucleated cell counts per sample were estimated from amplification of reference gene primers within the assay. To quantify the absolute abundance of each unique TCRbeta CDR3 rearrangement, sequence reads were collapsed and filtered. Productive Simpson clonality was computed per sample as the square root of Simpson's diversity index over productive rearrangements. Sourced from immuneACCESS, this table was stored by TCRdb with only in-frame sequences that have V and J called. A share of the clones is absent; for the studies checked, an unresolved V gene accounts for under half, and the remainder has no known explanation. V and J calls and clone size follow that table, whereas D and trimming were derived from the DNA. For this sample the table gives about 120,000 clones, of which roughly 83% were detected only once. About 4% of the sample is held by the ten biggest clonotypes.

What the work shows at the level of the full study, not this receptor alone: Clinical and demographic metadata were provided uncurated, with the amount varying by source and participant.

Whole blood was collected in K2EDTA tubes by collaborating institutions according to the institutions' own protocols. For TCRbeta analysis, collaborator samples were shipped as frozen whole blood, as isolated PBMCs, or as DNA extracted from either sample type. The rearrangement combines TRBV28 with TRBJ2-3, with a tentative D gene TRBD1 over 6 matching bases. What was sequenced was peripheral blood. The receptor was isolated from a woman over 75 with acute or convalescent COVID-19. In nucleotide form, the sequence is TGTGCCAGCAGTTTCGTCAGGGGCCGCAGCACAGATACGCAGTATTTT. Its product reads: CASSFVRGRSTDTQYF.